This TCR beta chain was sequenced for a study of T cells after somatic rescue of genetic block. CDR1 MDHEN and CDR2 SYDVKM come from the germline V gene. The CDR3 is 15 residues long. V lost 2 bases to trimming and J lost 2 bases, with 12 bases between them. Libraries were prepared by immunoSEQ multiplex PCR; TCRdb keeps only in-frame clonotypes and omits some of them. The sample lists 85,000 to 100,000 clones, approximately 90% occurring once. Material for sequencing was peripheral blood mononuclear cells (PBMCs). The TCR was taken from a woman between 18 and 29 years old. The gene calls are TRBV28 and TRBJ2-5, with a tentative D call TRBD1 (5 bases). For the CDR3, the DNA is TGTGCCAGCAGTTTAGGATCTCGGACACAAGAGACCCAGTACTTC. This codes for CASSLGSRTQETQYF.